This T cell receptor beta chain was sequenced in a study of T cell responses to AZD1222 COVID-19 vaccine. Study findings and constraints: The breadth and depth of Spike-specific TCRs increased once two AZD1222 doses had been given. Dominant at 160-218 and 743-854, vaccine-associated CD4 TCRs also spanned spike. Nearly half of spike-specific TCRs reportedly target variant regions that are unmutated in the B.1.351 and B.1.1.7 variants.

The table came from immunoSEQ multiplex PCR; TCRdb's copy has only in-frame clones and leaves some out. The sample consists of approximately 140,000 clones, around nine tenths of them appearing once. On this clone itself: Antigen unknown.

This CDR3 is built from 13 residues. J was trimmed by 5 bases and V by 4 bases; bases with no gene match: 2. Germline assignment: CDR1 SQVTM and CDR2 ANQGSEA. The receptor's source is an adult in good health. The chain employs TRBV29-1 and TRBJ1-4; 9 nucleotides agree with TRBD1. The specimen was peripheral blood, collected on day 0 of AZD1222 vaccination. The CDR3 sequence: CSVVGTGNEKLFF. The CDR3 DNA sequence: TGCAGCGTTGTTGGGACAGGGAATGAAAAACTGTTTTTT.